The 21 T cell receptor beta chains listed next were all sequenced from one sample in a study of blood T cells in healthy people across ages. It was with a sample-barcoded 5' primer and a J-beta primer mix that a second PCR of about 6 to 12 cycles was run. Each CDR3 protein is one row after TCRdb ran MiXCR on the 5' RACE reads. The sample has roughly 1.5 million distinct CDR3 sequences, roughly two fifths seen once. What was sequenced was blood. The receptors were gathered from a woman aged 18 to 35 in good health.

This chain links TRBV20-1 with TRBJ2-1; the match to TRBD2 covers 9 bases. V dropped 6 bases and J dropped 3; count of bases not matched to a gene: 3. The CDR3 contains 13 residues. Germline-derived CDR1 and CDR2 are DFQATT and SNEGSKA (reference sequence). The CDR3 here is CSADSGSYNEQFF. As DNA, the CDR3 is TGCAGTGCGGATAGCGGGAGCTACAATGAGCAGTTCTTC.

V and J are TRBV20-1 and TRBJ1-1; tentative D call: TRBD1 (5 bases). Germline CDR1 reads DFQATT; CDR2 reads SNEGSKA (reference sequence). V lost 6 bases and J lost 0, with 11 bases in between. The CDR3 extends over 13 amino acids. In nucleotides, the CDR3 is TGCAGTGCCCCGACAGCCATGAACACTGAAGCTTTCTTT. This codes for CSAPTAMNTEAFF.

V usage is TRBV7-9 and J usage is TRBJ1-1; D perhaps matches TRBD1 (5 bases). The CDR3 totals 15 residues. V gave up 4 bases and J gave up 2 bases, with 14 bases separating them. Per germline, CDR1 SEHNR and CDR2 FQNEAQ (reference sequence). The CDR3 is CASSYLDTYNTEAFF. In DNA, the CDR3 is TGTGCCAGCAGCTATTTGGACACCTATAACACTGAAGCTTTCTTT.

The chain uses TRBV12-3 or TRBV12-4 and TRBJ2-4; 8 positions agree with TRBD2. V was pared by 5 bases and J by 1 base, with 7 bases of the junction left unmatched. The CDR3 covers 16 residues. In DNA, the CDR3 is TGTGCCAGCAGTCCGCCCGCTAGCGGGGCCAAAAACATTCAGTACTTC. Its translation is CASSPPASGAKNIQYF.

The chain couples TRBV5-1 to TRBJ2-5; D ambiguous. The CDR3 sequence is 14 residues long. V was cut by 4 bases and J by 4 bases, with 14 bases left in between. Germline V gene lookup returns CDR1 SGHRS and CDR2 YFSETQ. The CDR3 nucleotides are TGCGCCAGCAGCGTGGGCGGAAATGCAGAGACCCAGTACTTC. It codes for CASSVGGNAETQYF.

The chain combines TRBV6-2 or TRBV6-3 with TRBJ1-5; no clear D gene. The germline gives CDR1 MNHEY, CDR2 SVGEGT. Trimming stripped 2 bases from V and 6 bases from J, with 11 bases between. The CDR3 totals 14 residues. The DNA of the CDR3 is TGTGCCAGCAGTTACGGCTCGATTACTCAGCCCCAGCATTTT. Protein: CASSYGSITQPQHF.

Only a few counts were recorded for this clonotype. The CDR3 DNA sequence: TGCGCCAGCAGCCAAGAACCTGGACTAGCGGGGGGCTCCTACAATGAGCAGTTCTTC. Translated: CASSQEPGLAGGSYNEQFF. The V call is TRBV4-3, the J call TRBJ2-1, with 14 positions matching TRBD2. The junction had 4 bases not matched to a gene; V was cut back by 0 bases and J by 0 bases. Germline V CDR1 and CDR2: LGHNA, YSLEER. The CDR3 has 19 residues.

The CDR3 DNA follows: TGCAGTGCTCGTGAGGGAAATACTAACTATGGCTACACCTTC. Amino acids: CSAREGNTNYGYTF. The chain is built from TRBV20-1 and TRBJ1-2; D gene unclear. Trimming removed 5 bases from V and 0 bases from J, with 13 bases in between. Germline V gene lookup returns CDR1 DFQATT and CDR2 SNEGSKA (reference sequence). The CDR3 has 14 amino acids.

The chain uses TRBV7-3 and TRBJ2-5; D ambiguous. This CDR3 contains 15 residues. The germline gives CDR1 SGHTA, CDR2 FQGTGA. Trimming removed 1 base from V and 11 bases from J, with 20 bases in between. The CDR3 bases are TGTGCCAGCAGCTTAAGCCGGGCCCACTACAATGAGCAGTACTTC. Translated, it gives CASSLSRAHYNEQYF. Filled out from reference TRBV7-3 and TRBJ2-5, the complete variable domain reads GAGVSQTPSNKVTEKGKYVELRCDPISGHTALYWYRQSLGQGPEFLIYFQGTGAADDSGLPNDRFFAVRPEGSVSTLKIQRTERGDSAVYLCASSLSRAHYNEQYFGPGTRLLVL.

The chain joins TRBV4-3 to TRBJ1-2; D gene uncertain. Germline V lookup: CDR1 LGHNA, CDR2 YSLEER. Deletions cut 6 bases from V and 8 bases from J, with 22 bases between. The CDR3 totals 15 residues. CDR3 protein: CASSLQASGFSGYTF. The CDR3 DNA reads as TGCGCCAGCAGTCTACAAGCGTCCGGGTTCTCGGGCTACACCTTC.

The chain combines TRBV6-2 or TRBV6-3 with TRBJ2-3, with D tentatively TRBD1 (8 bases). The CDR3 has 15 amino acids. Germline-derived CDR1 and CDR2 are MNHEY and SVGEGT. The V and J ends lost 7 bases and 4 bases respectively, with 18 bases between them. CDR3 amino acids: CASNGDRGGPDTQYF. CDR3 in DNA: TGTGCCAGCAACGGCGACAGGGGAGGGCCAGATACGCAGTATTTT.

The chain links TRBV6-5 to TRBJ2-5; D perhaps matches TRBD1 (6 bases). Germline CDR1 and CDR2: MNHEY and SVGAGI. The CDR3 length is 12 residues. V was pared by 10 bases and J by 1 base, with 10 bases between. CDR3 in DNA: TGTGCCACCGGGACAATCCAAGAGACCCAGTACTTC. Protein: CATGTIQETQYF.

V is TRBV6-5 and J is TRBJ2-7; no clear D. The germline gives CDR1 MNHEY, CDR2 SVGAGI. CDR3 length: 14 amino acids. V was cut by 2 bases and J by 3 bases, with 11 bases left in between. The CDR3 is CASSYEFGSYEQYF. CDR3 DNA sequence: TGTGCCAGCAGTTACGAGTTTGGCAGCTACGAGCAGTACTTC.

The rearrangement links TRBV5-6 to TRBJ2-5; TRBD1 might be the D (6 bases). Trimming stripped 2 bases from V and 11 bases from J, with 19 bases between. The CDR3 totals 14 residues. The V gene's germline CDR1 is SGHDT and CDR2 YYEEEE. The CDR3 DNA is TGTGCCAGCAGCTTCTTCACAGGGATTGGTGAGCAGTACTTC. Its translation is CASSFFTGIGEQYF.

The J gene is TRBJ2-1, the V gene TRBV11-2, with TRBD2 identical over 13 bases. The CDR3 length is 15 residues. Trimming at V came to 4 bases and at J to 10 bases, leaving 7 bases not matched to a gene. The V gene's germline CDR1 is SGHAT and CDR2 FQNNGV. The CDR3 loop reads CASSSMGLAGWEQFF. The CDR3 nucleotides are TGTGCCAGCAGCTCAATGGGACTAGCGGGATGGGAGCAGTTCTTC.

CDR3 amino acids: CASSTGLAGLTDTQYF. For the CDR3, the DNA is TGCGCCAGCAGCACGGGACTAGCGGGACTCACAGATACGCAGTATTTT. The chain recombines TRBV5-1 with TRBJ2-3, with TRBD2 identical over 13 bases. Per the germline V gene, CDR1 is SGHRS and CDR2 is YFSETQ. Losses at the gene ends were 4 bases for V and 2 bases for J; bases not matched to a gene: 4. The CDR3 sequence is 16 residues long.

The V and J genes are TRBV29-1 and TRBJ2-1, with 11 bases that match TRBD2. V trimming: 6 bases; J trimming: 2 bases; junction bases outside the gene matches: 9. The germline CDR1 and CDR2 sequences are SQVTM and ANQGSEA. This CDR3 region has 16 residues. The chain's CDR3 is CSVERLAGRTYNEQFF. For the CDR3, the DNA is TGCAGCGTCGAGAGACTAGCGGGGCGAACCTACAATGAGCAGTTCTTC.

This clonotype was detected a few times. This CDR3 is CASRQGTSNEQYF. The CDR3 coding sequence is TGCGCCAGTCGACAGGGAACATCCAACGAGCAGTACTTC. This rearrangement joins TRBV5-1 to TRBJ2-7, with TRBD1 matching 7 bases. The CDR3 runs 13 residues. Looked up from germline, CDR1 is SGHRS and CDR2 is YFSETQ. With 8 bases clipped from V and 5 bases from J, the junction kept 10 bases outside the gene matches.

The J gene is TRBJ2-3, the V gene TRBV20-1, with D hard to call. Germline CDR1 is DFQATT and CDR2 is SNEGSKA (reference sequence). This CDR3 spans 12 amino acids. V lost 5 bases and J 0 bases, leaving 6 bases between the germline ends. As DNA, the CDR3 is TGCAGTGCTTTTTACAGCACAGATACGCAGTATTTT. Amino acid sequence: CSAFYSTDTQYF.

The sample holds a few counts of this clonotype. The rearrangement joins TRBV29-1 to TRBJ2-5, with D possibly matching TRBD2 (5 bases). Judging by the DNA end, TRBJ2-7 fits better; the J call may be wrong. The length of the CDR3 is 13 residues. Germline CDR1 SQVTM, CDR2 ANQGSEA. In DNA form, the CDR3 reads TGCAGCGTTGGGATTAGCGACTCCTACGAGCAGTACTTC. It yields the protein CSVGISDSYEQYF.

This rearrangement joins TRBV7-3 to TRBJ2-4; 9 bases fit TRBD2. J was trimmed by 7 bases and V by 1 base; bases with no gene match: 8. The CDR3 spans 16 residues. Looked up from germline, CDR1 is SGHTA and CDR2 is FQGTGA. The CDR3 is CASSLSPSGVGNIQYF. The CDR3 DNA follows: TGTGCCAGCAGCTTAAGTCCTAGCGGGGTCGGGAACATTCAGTACTTC.